This T cell receptor (beta chain) was recovered during a study of patients and donors after allogeneic stem cell transplantation. TCRdb used MiXCR to reprocess the RT-PCR reads, holding one entry per CDR3 protein. The sample carries about a million distinct CDR3 sequences, about a sixth recorded once. The sample taken for sequencing was blood, either unsorted or a sorted T cell fraction (not recorded which). This clonotype was sampled from a human donor who was either an allogeneic HSCT recipient or a stem cell or donor lymphocyte infusion donor (not recorded which). It is not recorded whose cells these are; they may come from a transplant donor.

Here the CDR3 DNA reads TGCAGTGCTTGGAGGGGGGGCTCTGGAAACACCATATATTTT. Amino acids: CSAWRGGSGNTIYF. The chain links TRBV20-1 to TRBJ1-3; D perhaps matches TRBD1 (6 bases). Trimming pared 5 bases from V and 0 bases from J, leaving 11 bases between. The germline CDR1 and CDR2 sequences are DFQATT and SNEGSKA (reference sequence). This CDR3 spans 14 amino acids.